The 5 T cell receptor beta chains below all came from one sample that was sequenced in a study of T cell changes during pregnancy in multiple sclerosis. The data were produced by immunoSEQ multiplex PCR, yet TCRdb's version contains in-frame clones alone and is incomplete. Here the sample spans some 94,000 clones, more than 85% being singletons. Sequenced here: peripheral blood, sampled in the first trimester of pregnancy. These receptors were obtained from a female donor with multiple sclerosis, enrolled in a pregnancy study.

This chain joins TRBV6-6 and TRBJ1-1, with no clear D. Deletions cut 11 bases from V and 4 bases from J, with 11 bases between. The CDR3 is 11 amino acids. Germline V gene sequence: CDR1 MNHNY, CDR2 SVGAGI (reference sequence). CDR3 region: CASNGGTEAFF. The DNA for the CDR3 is TGTGCCTCGAACGGAGGCACTGAAGCTTTCTTT.

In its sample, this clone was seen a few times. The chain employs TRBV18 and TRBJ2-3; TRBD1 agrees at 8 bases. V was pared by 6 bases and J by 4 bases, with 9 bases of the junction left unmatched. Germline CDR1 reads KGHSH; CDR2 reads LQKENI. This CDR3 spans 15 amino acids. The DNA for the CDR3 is TGTGCCAGCTCCCCCGGACAGGGTGAGGCAGATACGCAGTATTTT. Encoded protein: CASSPGQGEADTQYF.

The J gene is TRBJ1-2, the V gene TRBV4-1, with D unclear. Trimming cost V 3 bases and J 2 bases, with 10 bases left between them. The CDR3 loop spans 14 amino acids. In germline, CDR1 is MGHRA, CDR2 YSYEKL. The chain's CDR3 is CASSHRTPNYGYTF. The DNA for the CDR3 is TGCGCCAGCAGCCATAGGACTCCGAACTATGGCTACACCTTC.

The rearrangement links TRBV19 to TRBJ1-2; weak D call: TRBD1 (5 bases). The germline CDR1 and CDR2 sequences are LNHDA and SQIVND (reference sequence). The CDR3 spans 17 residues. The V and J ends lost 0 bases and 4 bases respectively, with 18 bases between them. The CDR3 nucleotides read TGTGCCAGTAGTATAGATCTGTTTGCGGGACTCATCTATGGCTACACCTTC. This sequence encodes CASSIDLFAGLIYGYTF.

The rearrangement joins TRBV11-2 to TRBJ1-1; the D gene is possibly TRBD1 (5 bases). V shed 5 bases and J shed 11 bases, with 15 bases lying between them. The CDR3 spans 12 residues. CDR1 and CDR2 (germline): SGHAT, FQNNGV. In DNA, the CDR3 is TGTGCCAGCAGCGGGGAAGGGGATGTGGCTTTCTTT. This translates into CASSGEGDVAFF.